The rows below give T cell receptor beta chains drawn from one sample of a study of shared clonotypes between healthy human individuals. Method: immunoSEQ multiplex PCR; TCRdb's copy keeps in-frame clones and lacks some. The sample includes a few hundred thousand clones, roughly 84% of them seen just once. Sequencing input: memory CD8+ T cells sorted from blood. The receptors here all came from a man between 18 and 35 years old in good health. CDR3s include the opening cysteine and the closing phenylalanine or tryptophan. D genes are given only for firm matches.

V gene: TRBV2; J gene: TRBJ1-3; D gene: NA; CDR3 protein: CASSETGVRGNTIYF
V gene: TRBV29-1; J gene: TRBJ1-1; D gene: TRBD1; CDR3 protein: CTIWEGAGAFF
V gene: TRBV5-1; J gene: TRBJ2-7; D gene: TRBD2; CDR3 protein: CASSLDPGGYEQYF
V gene: TRBV7-4; J gene: TRBJ2-2; D gene: NA; CDR3 protein: CASSFRGTGELFF
V gene: TRBV2; J gene: TRBJ1-4; D gene: NA; CDR3 protein: CASSGGTVDEKLFF
V gene: TRBV13; J gene: TRBJ1-1; D gene: NA; CDR3 protein: CASSYRTGLNTEAFF
V gene: TRBV30; J gene: TRBJ2-3; D gene: NA; CDR3 protein: CAWTRRGDKTDTQYF
V gene: TRBV4-1; J gene: TRBJ2-7; D gene: NA; CDR3 protein: CASSRLGYEQYF
V gene: TRBV28; J gene: TRBJ2-3; D gene: TRBD2; CDR3 protein: CASSLLGLAGELADTQYF
V gene: TRBV7-9; J gene: TRBJ2-1; D gene: NA; CDR3 protein: CASSLVLTDNEQFF
V gene: TRBV27; J gene: TRBJ1-1; D gene: TRBD1; CDR3 protein: CASSPMTGGKDEAFF
V gene: TRBV4-3; J gene: TRBJ1-3; D gene: NA; CDR3 protein: CASSQDRQVGSGNTIYF
V gene: TRBV28; J gene: TRBJ1-6; D gene: NA; CDR3 protein: CASSAEGSYNSPLHF
V gene: TRBV7-8; J gene: TRBJ2-1; D gene: TRBD1; CDR3 protein: CASSLKRTGPYNEQFF
V gene: TRBV27; J gene: TRBJ2-2; D gene: NA; CDR3 protein: CASNVNRATGELFF
V gene: TRBV7-6; J gene: TRBJ1-1; D gene: NA; CDR3 protein: CASSLAGGNTEAFF
V gene: TRBV9; J gene: TRBJ2-5; D gene: NA; CDR3 protein: CASSVGGAQETQYF
V gene: TRBV27; J gene: TRBJ2-5; D gene: TRBD1; CDR3 protein: CASSPLGQQETQYF
V gene: TRBV7-8; J gene: TRBJ2-5; D gene: TRBD2; CDR3 protein: CASSLTSGGGETQYF
V gene: TRBV10-2; J gene: TRBJ2-7; D gene: NA; CDR3 protein: CASSEVRAERYYEQYF
V gene: TRBV7-9; J gene: TRBJ2-1; D gene: NA; CDR3 protein: CASSLAYWDPISYNEQFF
V gene: TRBV19; J gene: TRBJ1-2; D gene: NA; CDR3 protein: CASSPLDRIYGYTF
V gene: TRBV13; J gene: TRBJ2-3; D gene: TRBD2; CDR3 protein: CASSLGRGTSDTDTQYF
V gene: TRBV2; J gene: TRBJ2-5; D gene: NA; CDR3 protein: CASSEGLRETQYF
V gene: TRBV10-3; J gene: TRBJ2-3; D gene: TRBD2; CDR3 protein: CATSTSVDTDTQYF
V gene: TRBV6-1; J gene: TRBJ1-1; D gene: NA; CDR3 protein: CASSESTEAFF
V gene: TRBV5-4; J gene: TRBJ1-3; D gene: NA; CDR3 protein: CASGEGDMSGNTIYF
V gene: TRBV5-6; J gene: TRBJ2-3; D gene: NA; CDR3 protein: CASSLVSGTDTQYF
V gene: TRBV28; J gene: TRBJ2-7; D gene: NA; CDR3 protein: CASSPGGTAYEQYF
V gene: TRBV28; J gene: TRBJ2-3; D gene: NA; CDR3 protein: CASSHAGTDTQYF
V gene: TRBV18; J gene: TRBJ2-5; D gene: NA; CDR3 protein: CASSSPERVETQYF
V gene: TRBV5-1; J gene: TRBJ2-7; D gene: TRBD2; CDR3 protein: CASSYGLAGTPYEQYF
V gene: TRBV27; J gene: TRBJ2-3; D gene: NA; CDR3 protein: CASSLIADTQYF
V gene: TRBV5-6; J gene: TRBJ1-2; D gene: NA; CDR3 protein: CASSLGSIPYGYTF
V gene: TRBV6-5; J gene: TRBJ2-1; D gene: NA; CDR3 protein: CASRDFQGEQFF
V gene: TRBV11-2; J gene: TRBJ2-7; D gene: NA; CDR3 protein: CASSHGPLEQYF